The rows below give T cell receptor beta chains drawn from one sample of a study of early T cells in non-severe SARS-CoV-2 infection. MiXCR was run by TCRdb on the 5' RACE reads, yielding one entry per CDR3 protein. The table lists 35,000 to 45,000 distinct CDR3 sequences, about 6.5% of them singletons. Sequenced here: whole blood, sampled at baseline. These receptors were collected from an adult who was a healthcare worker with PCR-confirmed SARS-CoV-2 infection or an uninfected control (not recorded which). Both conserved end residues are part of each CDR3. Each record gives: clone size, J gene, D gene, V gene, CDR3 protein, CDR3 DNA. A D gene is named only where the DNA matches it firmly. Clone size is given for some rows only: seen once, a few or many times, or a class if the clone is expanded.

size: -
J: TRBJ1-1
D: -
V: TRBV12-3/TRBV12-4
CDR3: CASSLRENTEAFF
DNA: TGTGCCAGCAGTCTCAGAGAAAACACTGAAGCTTTCTTT

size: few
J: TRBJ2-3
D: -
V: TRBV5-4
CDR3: CASSLRVAPFDTQYF
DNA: TGTGCCAGCAGCCTCCGTGTGGCCCCGTTTGATACGCAGTATTTT

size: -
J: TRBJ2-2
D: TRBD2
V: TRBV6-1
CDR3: CASTRTSGGAGELFF
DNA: TGTGCCAGCACCCGGACTAGCGGGGGGGCCGGGGAGCTGTTTTTT

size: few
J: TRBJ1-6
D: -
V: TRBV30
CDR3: CAWSPAYNSPLHF
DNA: TGTGCCTGGAGTCCTGCTTATAATTCACCCCTCCACTTT

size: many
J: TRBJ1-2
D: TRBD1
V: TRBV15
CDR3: CATSRDTAGGYGYTF
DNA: TGTGCCACCAGCAGAGATACAGCAGGGGGCTATGGCTACACCTTC

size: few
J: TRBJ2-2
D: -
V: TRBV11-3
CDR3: CASSLNGGSGELFF
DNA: TGTGCCAGCAGCTTGAACGGTGGCTCGGGGGAGCTGTTTTTT

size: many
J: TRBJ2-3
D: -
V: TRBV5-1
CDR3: CASSLATDTQYF
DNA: TGCGCCAGCAGCTTGGCGACAGATACGCAGTATTTT

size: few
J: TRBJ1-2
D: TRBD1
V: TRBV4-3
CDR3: CASSQDLPGWAGGNYGYTF
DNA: TGCGCCAGCAGCCAAGATCTCCCAGGGTGGGCAGGGGGCAACTATGGCTACACCTTC

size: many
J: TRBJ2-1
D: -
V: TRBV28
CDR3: CASSSPPRPNEQFF
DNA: TGTGCCAGCAGTTCCCCCCCACGCCCGAATGAGCAGTTCTTC

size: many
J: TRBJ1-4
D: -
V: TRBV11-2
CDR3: CASSLRGEKLFF
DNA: TGTGCCAGCAGCCTACGGGGTGAAAAACTGTTTTTT

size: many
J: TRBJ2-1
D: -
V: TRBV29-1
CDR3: CSVEDHRGHNEQFF
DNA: TGCAGCGTTGAAGATCATCGTGGTCACAATGAGCAGTTCTTC

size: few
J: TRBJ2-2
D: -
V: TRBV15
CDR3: CATSTRGDTGELFF
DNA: TGTGCCACCAGCACTAGAGGGGACACCGGGGAGCTGTTTTTT

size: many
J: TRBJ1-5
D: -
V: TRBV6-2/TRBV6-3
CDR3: CASSLGRRNFNQPQHF
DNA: TGTGCCAGCAGTTTGGGCAGGAGGAATTTCAATCAGCCCCAGCATTTT

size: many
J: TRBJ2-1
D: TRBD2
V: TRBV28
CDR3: CASSASGSYNEQFF
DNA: TGTGCCAGCAGTGCTAGCGGGAGTTACAATGAGCAGTTCTTC

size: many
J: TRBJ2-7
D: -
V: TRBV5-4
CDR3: CASSLDVGGWSSYEQYF
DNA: TGTGCCAGCAGCTTGGATGTGGGCGGATGGAGCTCCTACGAGCAGTACTTC

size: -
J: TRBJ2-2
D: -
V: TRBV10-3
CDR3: CAISESRGLDGGELFF
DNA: TGTGCCATCAGTGAGTCAAGGGGCCTGGATGGCGGGGAGCTGTTTTTT

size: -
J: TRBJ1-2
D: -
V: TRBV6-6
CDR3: CASSYSVAGSAPNYGYTF
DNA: TGTGCCAGCAGTTACTCGGTCGCTGGCAGCGCCCCTAACTATGGCTACACCTTC

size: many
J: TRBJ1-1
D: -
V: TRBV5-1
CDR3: CASSLASRKHTEAFF
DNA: TGCGCCAGCAGCTTGGCGTCCAGAAAACACACTGAAGCTTTCTTT

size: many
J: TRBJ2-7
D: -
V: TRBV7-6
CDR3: CASSHPGYEQYF
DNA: TGTGCCAGCAGCCACCCCGGCTACGAGCAGTACTTC

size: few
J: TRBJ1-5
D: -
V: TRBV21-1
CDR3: CASSFRGALSSNQPQHF
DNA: TGTGCCAGCAGCTTTAGGGGGGCCCTTAGCTCCAATCAGCCCCAGCATTTT

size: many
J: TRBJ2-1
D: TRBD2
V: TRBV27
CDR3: CASATSLAGDPYNEQFF
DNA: TGTGCCAGCGCCACCTCACTAGCGGGAGACCCGTACAATGAGCAGTTCTTC

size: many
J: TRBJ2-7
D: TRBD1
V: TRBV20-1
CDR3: CSAPPGQVLGEQYF
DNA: TGCAGTGCTCCTCCGGGACAGGTCCTCGGCGAGCAGTACTTC

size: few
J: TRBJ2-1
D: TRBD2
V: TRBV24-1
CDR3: CATSDLRASGRMREQFF
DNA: TGTGCCACCAGTGATTTGCGGGCTAGCGGGAGGATGCGCGAGCAGTTCTTC

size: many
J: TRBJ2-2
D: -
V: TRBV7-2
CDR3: CASSPGRTGELFF
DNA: TGTGCCAGCAGCCCCGGTCGCACCGGGGAGCTGTTTTTT

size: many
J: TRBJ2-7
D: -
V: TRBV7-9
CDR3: CASSLSREFPSYEQYF
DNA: TGTGCCAGCAGCTTATCCAGGGAATTCCCCTCCTACGAGCAGTACTTC

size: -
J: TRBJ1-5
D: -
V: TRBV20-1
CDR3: CSARTDGYSNQPQHF
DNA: TGCAGTGCTAGGACAGATGGCTATAGCAATCAGCCCCAGCATTTT

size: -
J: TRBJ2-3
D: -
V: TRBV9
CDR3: CASSVGLDDRDTQYF
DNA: TGTGCCAGCAGCGTAGGACTAGACGACCGAGATACGCAGTATTTT

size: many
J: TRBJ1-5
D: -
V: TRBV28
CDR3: CASSLTTGHGPQHF
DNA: TGTGCCAGCAGTTTAACAACAGGGCACGGACCCCAGCATTTT

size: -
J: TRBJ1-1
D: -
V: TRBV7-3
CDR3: CASGNTGNTEAFF
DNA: TGTGCCAGCGGAAACACAGGGAACACTGAAGCTTTCTTT

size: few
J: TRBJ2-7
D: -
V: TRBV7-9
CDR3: CASSSSQPSYEQYF
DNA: TGTGCCAGCAGCTCGAGTCAGCCATCCTACGAGCAGTACTTC

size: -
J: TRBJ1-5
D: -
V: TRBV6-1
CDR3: CASDSGGQPQHF
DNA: TGTGCCAGCGACTCCGGGGGTCAGCCCCAGCATTTT

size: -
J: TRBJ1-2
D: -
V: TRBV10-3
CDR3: CAISETADYGYTF
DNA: TGTGCCATCAGTGAAACCGCGGACTATGGCTACACCTTC

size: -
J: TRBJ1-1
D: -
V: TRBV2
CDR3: CASSGRGRSRAFF
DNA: TGTGCCAGCAGTGGAAGGGGACGGTCGAGAGCTTTCTTT

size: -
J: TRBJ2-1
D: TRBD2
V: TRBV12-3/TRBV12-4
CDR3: CASSPRLAGVTNEQFF
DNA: TGTGCCAGCAGTCCCAGACTAGCGGGGGTGACTAATGAGCAGTTCTTC

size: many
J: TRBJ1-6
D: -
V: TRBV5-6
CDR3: CASSFYSSSYNSPLHF
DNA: TGTGCCAGCAGCTTTTATAGCAGCTCCTATAATTCACCCCTCCACTTT

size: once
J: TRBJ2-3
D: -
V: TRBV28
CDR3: CASSFDSTDTQYF
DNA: TGTGCCAGCAGTTTTGACAGCACAGATACGCAGTATTTT

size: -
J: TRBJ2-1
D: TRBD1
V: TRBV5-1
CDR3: CASSKGQGGLYNEQFF
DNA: TGCGCCAGCAGCAAGGGACAGGGGGGTTTGTACAATGAGCAGTTCTTC

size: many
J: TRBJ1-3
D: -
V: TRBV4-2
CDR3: CASSQTTVTGNTIYF
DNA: TGTGCCAGCAGCCAGACGACGGTCACTGGAAACACCATATATTTT

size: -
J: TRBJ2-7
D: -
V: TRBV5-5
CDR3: CASSPGQLTYEQYF
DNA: TGTGCCAGCAGCCCCGGCCAGTTGACCTACGAGCAGTACTTC

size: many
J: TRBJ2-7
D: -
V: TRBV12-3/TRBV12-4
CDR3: CASSPRSREQYF
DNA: TGTGCCAGCAGTCCCCGTTCGCGCGAGCAGTACTTC

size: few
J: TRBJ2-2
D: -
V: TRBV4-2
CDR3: CASSQSDRNTGELFF
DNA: TGTGCCAGCAGCCAATCCGACAGGAACACCGGGGAGCTGTTTTTT

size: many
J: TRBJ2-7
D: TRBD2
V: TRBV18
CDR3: CASRDYYEQYF
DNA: TGTGCCAGCCGGGACTACTACGAGCAGTACTTC

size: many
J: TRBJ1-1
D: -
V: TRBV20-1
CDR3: CSAVGLSNTEAFF
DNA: TGCAGTGCAGTAGGACTGTCAAACACTGAAGCTTTCTTT